The clone carrying this TCR beta chain was recorded many times. Its antigen is unidentified. CDR1 and CDR2 (germline): SGHRS, YFSETQ. With 4 bases clipped from V and 6 bases from J, the junction kept 9 bases outside the gene matches. This CDR3 is 15 amino acids long. Unique molecular identifiers tagged the TCRbeta library. TCRdb passed the PCR reads through MiXCR, listing each CDR3 protein once. The data hold roughly 670,000 distinct CDR3 sequences, with about an eighth observed a single time. This entry is derived from a study of T-cell reconstitution after alpha-beta-depleted transplantation in children. Study-level results: There were some patients whose high TCRbeta diversity at day 60 came from surviving recipient T cells and thymic progenitors. It was newly produced T cells that mostly accounted for T-cell counts and diversity one year after transplant. There were reportedly several hundred expanded graft clones from which alpha-beta T cells came about two months after transplant.

Sequences were derived from PBMCs, sampled before TCRalphabeta/CD19-depleted stem cell transplant. The clonotype originates from a girl aged 2-10 years with congenital amegakaryocytic thrombocytopenia, due to receive a stem cell transplant. The rearrangement uses TRBV5-1 and TRBJ2-1, with TRBD2 identical over 8 bases. The CDR3 protein is CASSLISGNRNEQFF. CDR3 in DNA: TGCGCCAGCAGCCTAATTAGCGGGAATCGCAATGAGCAGTTCTTC.